This T cell receptor (beta chain) is drawn from a study of chemoradiotherapy in HPV16-positive cancers. TCRdb's table, derived via immunoSEQ multiplex PCR, lists solely in-frame clones and lacks some. The table shows 30,000 or so clones, with 80% to 90% occurring only once. The CDR3 has 16 amino acids. From germline, CDR1 is LGHNA and CDR2 YSLEER. Trimming removed 0 bases at V and 7 bases at J, with 16 bases between. This clone was counted only a few times. The input for sequencing was blood, taken from a patient who underwent chemoradiotherapy. The chain employs TRBV4-3 and TRBJ1-5, with no clear D. The origin of this receptor is a human donor with HPV-associated anogenital cancer. Here the CDR3 reads CASSQDRTRGDQPQHF. The CDR3 bases are TGCGCCAGCAGCCAAGATCGGACCCGGGGAGACCAGCCCCAGCATTTT.